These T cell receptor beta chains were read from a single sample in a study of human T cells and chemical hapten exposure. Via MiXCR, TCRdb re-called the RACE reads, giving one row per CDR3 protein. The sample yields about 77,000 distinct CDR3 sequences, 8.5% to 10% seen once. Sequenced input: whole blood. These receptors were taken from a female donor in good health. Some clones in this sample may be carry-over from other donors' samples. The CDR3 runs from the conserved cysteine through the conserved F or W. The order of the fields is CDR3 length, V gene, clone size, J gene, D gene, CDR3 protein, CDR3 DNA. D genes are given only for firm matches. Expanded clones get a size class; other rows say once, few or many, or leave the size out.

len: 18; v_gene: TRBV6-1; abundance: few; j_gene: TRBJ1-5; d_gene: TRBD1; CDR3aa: CASSEWLGWDRSSQPQHF; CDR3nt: TGTGCCAGCAGTGAATGGCTGGGGTGGGACAGGTCCTCCCAGCCCCAGCATTTT
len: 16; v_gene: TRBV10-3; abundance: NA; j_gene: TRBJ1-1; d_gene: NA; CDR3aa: CAISESSSGGATEAFF; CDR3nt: TGTGCCATCAGTGAGTCGAGCTCAGGCGGGGCCACTGAAGCTTTCTTT
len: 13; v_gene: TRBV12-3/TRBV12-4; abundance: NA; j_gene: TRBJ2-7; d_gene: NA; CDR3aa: CASSLVSSYEQYF; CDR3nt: TGTGCCAGCAGTTTGGTCAGTTCCTACGAGCAGTACTTC
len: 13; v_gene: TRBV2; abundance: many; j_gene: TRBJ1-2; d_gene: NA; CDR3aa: CASSTTGGDGYTF; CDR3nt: TGTGCCAGCAGCACTACCGGTGGAGATGGCTACACCTTC
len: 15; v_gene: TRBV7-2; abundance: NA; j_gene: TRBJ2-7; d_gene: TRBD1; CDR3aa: CASSGRTGPLSEQYF; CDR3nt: TGTGCCAGCAGCGGAAGGACAGGGCCCCTCTCCGAGCAGTACTTC
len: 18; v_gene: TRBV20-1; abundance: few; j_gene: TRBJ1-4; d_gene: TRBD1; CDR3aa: CSAHPGQGVLATNEKLFF; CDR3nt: TGCAGTGCTCATCCGGGACAGGGGGTCCTTGCAACTAATGAAAAACTGTTTTTT
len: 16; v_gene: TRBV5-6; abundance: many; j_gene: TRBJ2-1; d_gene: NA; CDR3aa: CASSLGFRESYNEQFF; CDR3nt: TGTGCCAGCAGCTTGGGATTTCGGGAATCCTACAATGAGCAGTTCTTC
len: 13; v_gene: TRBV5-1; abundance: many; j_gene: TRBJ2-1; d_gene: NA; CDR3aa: CASSLSWESEQFF; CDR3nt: TGCGCCAGCAGCTTGAGCTGGGAGAGTGAGCAGTTCTTC
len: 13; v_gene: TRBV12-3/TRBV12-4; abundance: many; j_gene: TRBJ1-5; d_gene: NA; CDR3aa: CASSWTGNQPQHF; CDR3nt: TGTGCCAGCAGCTGGACTGGGAACCAGCCCCAGCATTTT
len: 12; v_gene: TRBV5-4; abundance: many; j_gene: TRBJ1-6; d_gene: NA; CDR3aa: CASSLDASPLHF; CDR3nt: TGTGCCAGCAGCTTGGATGCTTCACCCCTCCACTTT
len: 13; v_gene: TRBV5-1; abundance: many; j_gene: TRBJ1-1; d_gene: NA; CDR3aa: CASKSGGHTEAFF; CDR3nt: TGCGCCAGCAAGTCCGGGGGTCACACTGAAGCTTTCTTT
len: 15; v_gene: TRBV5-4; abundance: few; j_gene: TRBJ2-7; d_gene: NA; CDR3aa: CASSPTRHFPYEQYF; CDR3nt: TGTGCCAGCAGCCCCACCCGACATTTCCCCTACGAGCAGTACTTC
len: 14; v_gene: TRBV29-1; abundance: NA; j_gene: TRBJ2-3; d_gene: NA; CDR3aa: CSVDNTARDNTQYF; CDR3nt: TGCAGCGTTGACAATACGGCTCGAGACAATACGCAGTATTTT
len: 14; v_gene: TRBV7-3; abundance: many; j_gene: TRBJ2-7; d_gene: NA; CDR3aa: CASSPQGGSYEQYF; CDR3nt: TGTGCCAGCAGCCCCCAGGGGGGCTCCTACGAGCAGTACTTC
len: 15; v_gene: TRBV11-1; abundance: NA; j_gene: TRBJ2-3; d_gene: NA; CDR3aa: CASSLLGTDADTQYF; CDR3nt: TGTGCCAGCAGCTTATTGGGGACTGACGCAGATACGCAGTATTTT
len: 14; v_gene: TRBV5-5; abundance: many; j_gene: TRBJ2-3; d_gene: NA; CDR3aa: CASSSRTGTDTQYF; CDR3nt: TGTGCCAGCAGCTCCCGGACGGGCACAGATACGCAGTATTTT
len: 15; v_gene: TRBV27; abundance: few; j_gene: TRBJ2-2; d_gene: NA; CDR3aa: CASSSRGIDTGELFF; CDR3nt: TGTGCCAGCAGTTCGAGGGGGATCGACACCGGGGAGCTGTTTTTT
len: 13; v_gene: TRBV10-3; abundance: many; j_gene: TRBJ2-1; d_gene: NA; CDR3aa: CAISESGDRGCFF; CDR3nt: TGTGCCATCAGTGAGTCGGGGGACCGAGGTTGCTTCTTC
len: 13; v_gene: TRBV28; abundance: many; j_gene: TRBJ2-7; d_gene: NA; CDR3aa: CASTALWSHEQYF; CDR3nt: TGTGCCAGCACGGCCCTATGGAGCCACGAGCAGTACTTC
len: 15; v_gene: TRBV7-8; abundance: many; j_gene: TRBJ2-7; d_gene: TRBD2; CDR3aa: CASSSLGGGAYEQYF; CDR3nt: TGTGCCAGCAGCTCCTTGGGCGGGGGTGCCTACGAGCAGTACTTC
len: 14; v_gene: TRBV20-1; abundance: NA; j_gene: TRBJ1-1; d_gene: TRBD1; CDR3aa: CSASRQGGDTEAFF; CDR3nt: TGCAGTGCTAGTCGACAGGGTGGTGACACTGAAGCTTTCTTT
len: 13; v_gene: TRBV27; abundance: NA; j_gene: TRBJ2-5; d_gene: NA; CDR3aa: CASSLQTQETQYF; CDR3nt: TGTGCCAGCAGTTTGCAAACCCAAGAGACCCAGTACTTC
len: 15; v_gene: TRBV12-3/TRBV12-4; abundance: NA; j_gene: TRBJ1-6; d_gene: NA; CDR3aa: CASTPWQGWNSPLHF; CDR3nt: TGTGCCAGCACCCCGTGGCAGGGTTGGAATTCACCCCTCCACTTT
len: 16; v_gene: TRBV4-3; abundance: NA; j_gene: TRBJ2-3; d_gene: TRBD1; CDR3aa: CASSHLTGIQADTQYF; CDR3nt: TGCGCCAGCAGCCACTTGACAGGGATTCAGGCAGATACGCAGTATTTT
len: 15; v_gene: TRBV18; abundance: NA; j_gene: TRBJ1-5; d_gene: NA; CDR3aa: CASSWTVDSNQPQHF; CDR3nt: TGTGCCAGCTCATGGACGGTTGATAGCAATCAGCCCCAGCATTTT
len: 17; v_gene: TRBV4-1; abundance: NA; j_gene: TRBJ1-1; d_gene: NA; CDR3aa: CASSQVAGRQGGTEAFF; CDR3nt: TGCGCCAGCAGCCAAGTCGCAGGACGTCAGGGAGGCACTGAAGCTTTCTTT
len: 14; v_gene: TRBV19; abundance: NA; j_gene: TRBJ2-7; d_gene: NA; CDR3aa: CASRKPLAPYEQYF; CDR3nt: TGTGCCAGTAGGAAGCCCCTGGCACCCTACGAGCAGTACTTC
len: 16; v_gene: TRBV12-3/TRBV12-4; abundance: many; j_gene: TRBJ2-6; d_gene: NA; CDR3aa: CASSFRSNSGANVLTF; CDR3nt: TGTGCCAGCAGTTTCCGGTCAAACTCTGGGGCCAACGTCCTGACTTTC
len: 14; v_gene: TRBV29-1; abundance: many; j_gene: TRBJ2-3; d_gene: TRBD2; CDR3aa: CSVDGGGAADTQYF; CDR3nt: TGCAGCGTTGATGGCGGGGGGGCCGCAGATACGCAGTATTTT
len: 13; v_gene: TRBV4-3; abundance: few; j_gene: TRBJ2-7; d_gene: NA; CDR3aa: CASSQDYRDEQYF; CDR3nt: TGCGCCAGCAGCCAAGATTATCGGGACGAGCAGTACTTC
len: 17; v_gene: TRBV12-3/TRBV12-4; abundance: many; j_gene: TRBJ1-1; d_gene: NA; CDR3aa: CASSLKGLGIGNTEAFF; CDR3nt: TGTGCCAGCAGTTTAAAGGGACTAGGGATAGGGAACACTGAAGCTTTCTTT
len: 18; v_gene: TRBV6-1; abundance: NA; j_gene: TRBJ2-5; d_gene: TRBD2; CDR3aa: CAGIQGASGGTVAKTQYF; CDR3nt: TGTGCCGGCATCCAAGGAGCTAGCGGGGGGACGGTGGCGAAGACCCAGTACTTC